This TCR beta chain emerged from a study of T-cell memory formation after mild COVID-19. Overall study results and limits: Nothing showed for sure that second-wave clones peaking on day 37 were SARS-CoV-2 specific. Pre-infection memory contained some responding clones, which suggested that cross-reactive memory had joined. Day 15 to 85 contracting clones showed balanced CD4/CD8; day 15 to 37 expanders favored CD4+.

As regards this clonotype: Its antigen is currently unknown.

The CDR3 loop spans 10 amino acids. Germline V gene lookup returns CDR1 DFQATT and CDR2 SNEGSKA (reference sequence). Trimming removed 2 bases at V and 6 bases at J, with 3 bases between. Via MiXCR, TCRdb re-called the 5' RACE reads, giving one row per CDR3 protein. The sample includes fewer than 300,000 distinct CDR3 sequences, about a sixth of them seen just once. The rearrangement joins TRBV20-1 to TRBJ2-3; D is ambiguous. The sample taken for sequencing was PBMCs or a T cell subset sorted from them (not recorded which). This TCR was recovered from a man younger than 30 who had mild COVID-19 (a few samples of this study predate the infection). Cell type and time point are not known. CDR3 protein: CSARKDTQYF. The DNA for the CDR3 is TGCAGTGCTAGAAAGGATACGCAGTATTTT.